The source of this T cell receptor (beta chain) is a study of T cells in Graves' hyperthyroidism and ophthalmopathy. Germline V gives CDR1 SQVTM, CDR2 ANQGSEA. The CDR3 is 14 residues long. The V gene lost 5 bases and the J gene lost 5 bases, with 18 bases spanning the gap. Amplified TCR beta CDR3 regions derived from RNA transcripts. HTBI primers were used for first-round RT-PCR of the TCR CDR3. TCRdb itself ran the multiplex PCR reads through MiXCR, one entry per CDR3 protein. This sample has over 700,000 distinct CDR3 sequences, with over 35% found just once. V gene TRBV29-1 combines with J gene TRBJ1-1; D ambiguous. Sequencing was done on a sample of blood. This TCR was sampled from a middle-aged woman with Graves' hyperthyroidism. The DNA for the CDR3 is TGCAGCGTTCAAACCCCGGGTGGAGGGACTGAAGCTTTCTTT. It is translated as CSVQTPGGGTEAFF.